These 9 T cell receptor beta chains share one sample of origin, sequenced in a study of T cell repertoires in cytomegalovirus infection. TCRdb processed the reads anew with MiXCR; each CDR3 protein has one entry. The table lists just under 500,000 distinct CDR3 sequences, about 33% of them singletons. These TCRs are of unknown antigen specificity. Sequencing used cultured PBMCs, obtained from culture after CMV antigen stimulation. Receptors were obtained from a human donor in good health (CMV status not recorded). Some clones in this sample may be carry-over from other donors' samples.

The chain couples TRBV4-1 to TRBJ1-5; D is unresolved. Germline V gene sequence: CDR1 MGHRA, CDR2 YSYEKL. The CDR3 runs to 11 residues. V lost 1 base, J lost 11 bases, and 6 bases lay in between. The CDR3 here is CASSQGSAQHF. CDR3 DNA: TGCGCCAGCAGCCAAGGGTCGGCCCAGCATTTT.

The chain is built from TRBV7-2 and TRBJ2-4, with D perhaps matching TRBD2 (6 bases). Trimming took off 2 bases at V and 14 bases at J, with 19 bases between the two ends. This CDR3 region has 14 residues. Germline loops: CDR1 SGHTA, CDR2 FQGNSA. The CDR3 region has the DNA TGTGCCAGCAGCTTAAGGGACCAGGGAGGTACAAAGTACTTC. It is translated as CASSLRDQGGTKYF.

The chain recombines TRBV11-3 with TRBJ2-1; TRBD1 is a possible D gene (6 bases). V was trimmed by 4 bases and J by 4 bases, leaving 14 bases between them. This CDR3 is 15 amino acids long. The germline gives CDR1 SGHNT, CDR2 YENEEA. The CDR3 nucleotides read TGTGCCAGCAGCTCCCGGGACACGAAGTACAATGAGCAGTTCTTC. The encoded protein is CASSSRDTKYNEQFF.

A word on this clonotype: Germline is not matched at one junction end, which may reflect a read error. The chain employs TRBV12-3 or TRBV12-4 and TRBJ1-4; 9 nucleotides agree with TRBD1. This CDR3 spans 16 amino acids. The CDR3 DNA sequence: TGTGCCAGCAGTTCACAGGGGGCGTTGCCTAAGGAAAAACTGTTTTTT. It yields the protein CASSSQGALPKEKLFF.

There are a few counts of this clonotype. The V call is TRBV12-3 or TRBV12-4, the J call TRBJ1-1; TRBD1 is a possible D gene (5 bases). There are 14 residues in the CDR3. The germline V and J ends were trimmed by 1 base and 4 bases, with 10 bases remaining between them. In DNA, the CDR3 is TGTGCCAGCAGTTTAGGGGAAAGGGGCACTGAAGCTTTCTTT. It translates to CASSLGERGTEAFF.

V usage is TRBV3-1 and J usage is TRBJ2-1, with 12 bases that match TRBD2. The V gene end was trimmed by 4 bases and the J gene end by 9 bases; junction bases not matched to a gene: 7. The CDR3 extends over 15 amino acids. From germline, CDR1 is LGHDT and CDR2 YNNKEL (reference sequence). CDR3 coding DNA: TGTGCCAGCAGCCCCCTAGCGGGAGGGCCCTTTGAGCAGTTCTTC. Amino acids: CASSPLAGGPFEQFF.

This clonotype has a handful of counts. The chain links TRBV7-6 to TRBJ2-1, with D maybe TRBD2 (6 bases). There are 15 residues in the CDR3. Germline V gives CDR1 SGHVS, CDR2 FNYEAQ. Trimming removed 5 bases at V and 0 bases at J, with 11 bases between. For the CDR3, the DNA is TGTGCCAGCAGCGGAGGCGGGGTCTCCTACAATGAGCAGTTCTTC. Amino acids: CASSGGGVSYNEQFF.

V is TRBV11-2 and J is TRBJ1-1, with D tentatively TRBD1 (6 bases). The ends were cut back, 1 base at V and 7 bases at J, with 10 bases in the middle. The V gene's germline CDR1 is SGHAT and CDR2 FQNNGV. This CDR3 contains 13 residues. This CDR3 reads CASSLAGDFEAFF. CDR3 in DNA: TGTGCCAGCAGCTTAGCAGGGGATTTTGAAGCTTTCTTT.

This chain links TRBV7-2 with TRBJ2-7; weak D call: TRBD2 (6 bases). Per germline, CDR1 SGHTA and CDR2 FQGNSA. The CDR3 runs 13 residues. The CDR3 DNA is TGTGCCAGCAGCATAGCGGTCCTCTACGAGCAGTACGTC. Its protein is CASSIAVLYEQYV.